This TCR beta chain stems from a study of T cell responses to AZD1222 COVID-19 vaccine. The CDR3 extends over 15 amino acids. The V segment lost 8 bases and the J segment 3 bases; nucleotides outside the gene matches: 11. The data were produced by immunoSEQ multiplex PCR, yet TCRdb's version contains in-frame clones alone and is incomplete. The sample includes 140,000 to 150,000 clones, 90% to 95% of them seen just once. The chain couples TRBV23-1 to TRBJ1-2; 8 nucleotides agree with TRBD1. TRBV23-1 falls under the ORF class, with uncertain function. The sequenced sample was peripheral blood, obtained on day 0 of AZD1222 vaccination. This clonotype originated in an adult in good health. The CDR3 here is CASPNSTGDDYGYTF. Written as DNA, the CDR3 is TGCGCCAGCCCAAACTCGACAGGGGATGACTATGGCTACACCTTC.